This T cell receptor (beta chain) was profiled in a study of control samples from healthy donors and cancer patients. Ten or more counts support this clone. This CDR3 region has 15 residues. V shed 3 bases and J 6 bases; nucleotides not matched to a gene: 9. Germline CDR1 SEHNR, CDR2 FQNEAQ (reference sequence). The assay was immunoSEQ multiplex PCR, and TCRdb's table has in-frame clones only and misses some. The sample holds approximately 180,000 clones, about nine tenths seen once. This sequence originates from a woman aged 40-49 years in good health. V gene TRBV7-9 combines with J gene TRBJ1-2, with 8 bases fitting TRBD1. The material sequenced was blood. The CDR3 DNA reads as TGTGCCAGCAGCTTGAGGGCAGGGGGCTATAATGGCTACACCTTC. It specifies CASSLRAGGYNGYTF.